Presented here are 29 T cell receptor beta chains from one specimen sequenced in a study of blood T cell repertoires in COVID-19. Sequencing was performed with immunoSEQ multiplex PCR; in TCRdb, only in-frame clones are kept and a portion is missing. The sample includes around 250,000 clones, roughly nine tenths of them seen just once. The specimen sequenced was peripheral blood. These receptors were collected from a man aged 60 to 69 with acute or convalescent COVID-19.

The V call is TRBV4-1, the J call TRBJ1-1; tentatively, D is TRBD1 (6 bases). CDR3 length: 15 residues. Trimming cost V 4 bases and J 0 bases, with 12 bases left between them. Germline V gene sequence: CDR1 MGHRA, CDR2 YSYEKL. Here the CDR3 reads CASSRRGGMNTEAFF. The DNA for the CDR3 is TGCGCCAGCAGCCGCAGGGGAGGGATGAACACTGAAGCTTTCTTT.

This chain connects TRBV6-2 or TRBV6-3 to TRBJ1-1; D might be TRBD1 (6 bases). Germline V lookup: CDR1 MNHEY, CDR2 SVGEGT. The CDR3 is made up of 13 amino acids. V was shortened by 5 bases and J by 4 bases, with 11 bases between the two germline ends. In DNA form, the CDR3 reads TGTGCCAGCAGTCAGGACAGAGCCACTGAAGCTTTCTTT. This translates into CASSQDRATEAFF.

The chain is built from TRBV6-5 and TRBJ2-1; tentative D call: TRBD1 (6 bases). Germline loops: CDR1 MNHEY, CDR2 SVGAGI. The CDR3 loop spans 13 amino acids. The V end lost 8 bases, the J end lost 9 bases, and 17 bases lay between the germline ends. The CDR3 DNA is TGTGCCAGCTTGCTGGGGGCCGCGAGTGAGCAGTTCTTC. Translation gives CASLLGAASEQFF.

J is TRBJ2-1 and V is TRBV11-2; maybe TRBD1 (5 bases). Germline V gene lookup returns CDR1 SGHAT and CDR2 FQNNGV. V lost 1 base and J 5 bases, leaving 12 bases between the germline ends. This CDR3 spans 15 amino acids. CDR3 amino acids: CASSLGQGRDNEQFF. For the CDR3, the DNA is TGTGCCAGCAGCTTAGGCCAGGGTAGGGACAATGAGCAGTTCTTC.

DNA for the CDR3: TGTGCCAGCAGCTTGCGTGACAGGGCGTACGAGCAGTACTTC. It codes for CASSLRDRAYEQYF. The chain carries TRBV5-4 and TRBJ2-7, with TRBD1 matching 7 bases. Germline-derived CDR1 and CDR2 are SGHNT and YYREEE (reference sequence). The V segment lost 1 base and the J segment 4 bases; nucleotides outside the gene matches: 5. CDR3 size: 14 residues.

The V and J genes are TRBV9 and TRBJ2-1; 12 nucleotides match TRBD2. The CDR3 length is 16 residues. Germline CDR1 is SGDLS and CDR2 is YYNGEE. The junction had 13 bases not matched to a gene; V was cut back by 6 bases and J by 9 bases. CDR3 sequence: CASTEVASGRAVEQFF. The CDR3 DNA is TGTGCCAGCACGGAGGTCGCTAGCGGGAGGGCGGTTGAGCAGTTCTTC.

The V call is TRBV30, the J call TRBJ2-2, with D perhaps matching TRBD2 (6 bases). V lost 6 bases and J lost 6, with 23 bases in between. Germline loops: CDR1 GTSNPN, CDR2 SVGIG (reference sequence). CDR3 length: 16 amino acids. The CDR3 here is CACNSIAAVEAGELFF. CDR3 bases: TGTGCCTGTAATTCAATAGCGGCGGTTGAAGCCGGGGAGCTGTTTTTT. Filled out from reference TRBV30 and TRBJ2-2, the complete variable domain reads SQTIHQWPATLVQPVGSPLSLECTVEGTSNPNLYWYRQAAGRGLQLLFYSVGIGQISSEVPQNLSASRPQDRQFILSSKKLLLSDSGFYLCACNSIAAVEAGELFFGEGSRLTVL.

V and J are TRBV9 and TRBJ1-2; no reliable D call. The V end was cut by 0 bases, the J end by 8 bases, with 20 bases between. This CDR3 is 16 amino acids long. The germline CDR1 and CDR2 sequences are SGDLS and YYNGEE. The CDR3 here is CASSVAGFGLSRGYTF. CDR3 bases: TGTGCCAGCAGCGTAGCTGGATTTGGACTTTCTAGGGGCTACACCTTC.

This clone was recorded a few times. The gene calls are TRBV15 and TRBJ1-3; D not certain. Looked up from germline, CDR1 is LNHNV and CDR2 is YYDKDF (reference sequence). V lost 5 bases and J lost 0, with 5 bases in between. The CDR3 consists of 13 residues. The CDR3: CATSYTSGNTIYF. In DNA, the CDR3 is TGTGCCACCAGCTACACCTCTGGAAACACCATATATTTT.

The chain's CDR3 is CASSTGQVNTEAFF. The CDR3, as DNA: TGTGCCAGCAGCACGGGACAGGTGAACACTGAAGCTTTCTTT. The chain recombines TRBV5-6 with TRBJ1-1, with 8 bases lining up with TRBD1. This CDR3 spans 14 amino acids. The V gene's germline CDR1 is SGHDT and CDR2 YYEEEE. Losses at the gene ends were 4 bases for V and 0 bases for J; bases not matched to a gene: 2. Using reference TRBV5-6 and TRBJ1-1 for the parts outside the CDR3, the full variable domain is DAGVTQSPTHLIKTRGQQVTLRCSPKSGHDTVSWYQQALGQGPQFIFQYYEEEERQRGNFPDRFSGHQFPNYSSELNVNALLLGDSALYLCASSTGQVNTEAFFGQGTRLTVV.

The chain employs TRBV6-5 and TRBJ1-6, with 10 bases matching TRBD1. Germline CDR1 is MNHEY and CDR2 is SVGAGI. The CDR3 totals 14 residues. V was clipped by 7 bases and J by 10 bases; unmatched bases: 7. In DNA form, the CDR3 reads TGTGCCAGCACCGACGGGACAGGGGAGTCACCCCTCCACTTT. It yields the protein CASTDGTGESPLHF.

The rearrangement links TRBV5-4 to TRBJ2-5, with D possibly matching TRBD1 (7 bases). The CDR3 has 16 residues. Per germline, CDR1 SGHNT and CDR2 YYREEE (reference sequence). V lost 3 bases and J 5 bases, leaving 20 bases between the germline ends. CDR3 protein: CASSSRQGGIRETQYF. In DNA form, the CDR3 reads TGTGCCAGCAGCTCCCGGCAGGGGGGAATTCGGGAGACCCAGTACTTC.

The chain carries TRBV7-9 and TRBJ2-7, with D perhaps TRBD2 (6 bases). The germline V and J ends were trimmed by 5 bases and 0 bases, with 11 bases remaining between them. CDR1 is SEHNR and CDR2 is FQNEAQ in the germline V gene (reference sequence). This CDR3 has 14 amino acids. The CDR3 loop is CASSQDGSSYEQYF. The CDR3 bases are TGTGCCAGCAGCCAGGACGGGAGCTCCTACGAGCAGTACTTC.

This clone occurred a few times. The chain has TRBV5-6 and TRBJ1-5; TRBD1 agrees at 8 bases. CDR1 SGHDT and CDR2 YYEEEE come from the germline V gene. The CDR3 spans 16 residues. The V segment lost 4 bases and the J segment 1 base; nucleotides outside the gene matches: 7. The CDR3 DNA reads TGTGCCAGCAGCAGCTGGACAGGGCGCAGCAATCAGCCCCAGCATTTT. This codes for CASSSWTGRSNQPQHF.

The CDR3 region has the DNA TGTGCCAGTAGTTGGGCCGGGGGAAGGGACACTGAAGCTTTCTTT. Translation gives CASSWAGGRDTEAFF. The chain combines TRBV19 with TRBJ1-1; weak D call: TRBD1 (5 bases). The CDR3 runs 15 residues. Germline values: CDR1 LNHDA, CDR2 SQIVND (reference sequence). V gave up 5 bases and J gave up 3 bases, with 16 bases separating them.

The chain combines TRBV6-5 with TRBJ2-3; 8 bases fit TRBD1. The V and J ends lost 3 bases and 2 bases, in that order; junction bases with no gene match: 7. The CDR3 covers 16 residues. Germline CDR1 and CDR2: MNHEY and SVGAGI. CDR3 loop: CASSYGSGGLTDTQYF. The CDR3 DNA reads TGTGCCAGCAGTTATGGTTCAGGGGGCCTCACAGATACGCAGTATTTT.

The rearrangement uses TRBV5-1 and TRBJ2-2; 7 bases are a match to TRBD2. The CDR3 has 18 amino acids. The germline CDR1 and CDR2 sequences are SGHRS and YFSETQ. V lost 4 bases and J lost 0; bases outside the gene matches: 12. CDR3 region: CASSPPSKTSANTGELFF. CDR3 nucleotide sequence: TGCGCCAGCAGCCCGCCCTCAAAAACTAGCGCGAACACCGGGGAGCTGTTTTTT. Together with reference TRBV5-1 and TRBJ2-2, the CDR3 gives the full variable domain: KAGVTQTPRYLIKTRGQQVTLSCSPISGHRSVSWYQQTPGQGLQFLFEYFSETQRNKGNFPGRFSGRQFSNSRSEMNVSTLELGDSALYLCASSPPSKTSANTGELFFGEGSRLTVL.

The chain recombines TRBV6-5 with TRBJ2-4; 7 nucleotides line up with TRBD1. This CDR3 has 12 amino acids. Germline V CDR1 and CDR2: MNHEY, SVGAGI. The V gene end was trimmed by 6 bases and the J gene end by 8 bases; junction bases not matched to a gene: 4. The chain's CDR3 is CASRTGWDIQYF. Here the CDR3 DNA reads TGTGCCAGCAGGACAGGGTGGGACATTCAGTACTTC.

This clone has at least ten counts. The CDR3 loop is CASIRGEAFF. CDR3 nucleotide sequence: TGTGCCAGCATCCGGGGTGAAGCTTTCTTT. The rearrangement joins TRBV28 to TRBJ1-1; D is undetermined. This CDR3 is 10 amino acids long. CDR1 MDHEN and CDR2 SYDVKM come from the germline V gene. V lost 7 bases and J 7 bases, leaving 7 bases between the germline ends.

V and J are TRBV6-5 and TRBJ1-5; 8 bases agree with TRBD1. Germline CDR1 MNHEY, CDR2 SVGAGI. The V and J ends lost 7 bases and 9 bases, in that order; junction bases with no gene match: 11. There are 14 residues in the CDR3. The CDR3 DNA follows: TGTGCCAGCACCGTGGGACAGGCCCTCCCGCCCCAGCATTTT. It is translated as CASTVGQALPPQHF.

The chain links TRBV7-2 to TRBJ2-1; weak D call: TRBD1 (6 bases). V shed 5 bases and J shed 0 bases, with 11 bases lying between them. CDR1 SGHTA and CDR2 FQGNSA come from the germline V gene. The CDR3 has 15 residues. The DNA for the CDR3 is TGTGCCAGCAGCAACCCCAGGGGCTCCTACAATGAGCAGTTCTTC. Protein product: CASSNPRGSYNEQFF.

The chain couples TRBV10-3 to TRBJ2-5; 7 nucleotides line up with TRBD1. The CDR3 is made up of 13 amino acids. The ends lost 11 bases at V and 2 bases at J; junction bases unmatched: 8. Germline V gene sequence: CDR1 ENHRY, CDR2 SYGVKD. CDR3: CAARDSQQETQYF. The CDR3 bases are TGTGCCGCTAGGGACAGCCAACAAGAGACCCAGTACTTC.

The chain employs TRBV28 and TRBJ1-2; D gene uncertain. This CDR3 has 11 amino acids. CDR1 MDHEN and CDR2 SYDVKM come from the germline V gene. V was cut by 10 bases and J by 3 bases, with 9 bases left in between. CDR3 sequence: CATRLDYGYTF. The CDR3 DNA follows: TGTGCCACGAGGCTAGACTATGGCTACACCTTC.

The chain uses TRBV7-8 and TRBJ2-1; TRBD2 aligns across 8 bases. V was pared by 0 bases and J by 3 bases, with 13 bases of the junction left unmatched. The CDR3 consists of 19 residues. CDR1 SGHVS and CDR2 FQNEAQ come from the germline V gene. The CDR3 is CASSLAEYSAGGFYNEQFF. In DNA form, the CDR3 reads TGTGCCAGCAGCTTAGCCGAGTATAGCGCGGGAGGTTTCTACAATGAGCAGTTCTTC.

This chain links TRBV5-4 with TRBJ2-3, with TRBD2 matching 7 bases. The CDR3 extends over 18 amino acids. V lost 4 bases to trimming and J lost 4 bases; unmatched junction nucleotides: 18. CDR1 and CDR2 (germline): SGHNT, YYREEE (reference sequence). The CDR3 nucleotides are TGTGCCAGCAGCCGAAAACTGGGCGGACTAGATTTAGCAGATACGCAGTATTTT. Its protein is CASSRKLGGLDLADTQYF.

This clone was observed a single time. The CDR3 nucleotides are TGTGCCAGCAGATCCTACGGGAGGGCCCTCCCGCAGTTCTTC. Its translation: CASRSYGRALPQFF. The chain joins TRBV6-6 to TRBJ2-1; the match to TRBD2 covers 8 bases. Trimming at V came to 6 bases and at J to 12 bases, leaving 13 bases not matched to a gene. Germline loops: CDR1 MNHNY, CDR2 SVGAGI (reference sequence). The CDR3 runs 14 residues.

The chain links TRBV7-2 to TRBJ2-5; tentatively, D is TRBD1 (6 bases). Germline V lookup: CDR1 SGHTA, CDR2 FQGNSA. CDR3 length equals 16 residues. V lost 2 bases and J 3 bases, leaving 16 bases between the germline ends. This CDR3 reads CASSLNRQAGEETQYF. Written as DNA, the CDR3 is TGTGCCAGCAGCTTAAATCGACAGGCCGGAGAAGAGACCCAGTACTTC.

The chain has TRBV6-5 and TRBJ2-7; possibly TRBD1 for D (5 bases). The CDR3 totals 13 residues. Germline CDR1 is MNHEY and CDR2 is SVGAGI. Trimming shortened V by 2 bases and J by 6 bases, and 11 bases separated the two germline ends. The CDR3 DNA follows: TGTGCCAGCAGTTACCCCCGGACACTCGAGCAGTACTTC. This translates into CASSYPRTLEQYF.

This clone was recorded once. The chain combines TRBV23-1 with TRBJ1-4, with TRBD1 matching over 9 bases. TRBV23-1 is annotated as an ORF whose role is uncertain. V shed 8 bases and J 3 bases; nucleotides not matched to a gene: 19. This CDR3 is built from 19 residues. CDR3 DNA: TGCGCCAGCGGGCTGGGACAGGGTCAGGGCAATGTGGCTAATGAAAAACTGTTTTTT. Amino acid sequence: CASGLGQGQGNVANEKLFF.